A selection of T cell receptor beta chains follows, all from one sample in a study of OX40 agonist ivuxolimab in advanced cancers. This table comes from immunoSEQ multiplex PCR, and its TCRdb copy is limited to in-frame clones, with some not included. The table lists over 60,000 clones, roughly 87% of them singletons. This specimen consisted of CD4+ or CD8+ T cells sorted from blood, obtained in a trial of the OX40 agonist ivuxolimab. The receptors come from an adult with an advanced solid tumor such as melanoma, head and neck, liver or kidney cancer. Both conserved end residues are part of each CDR3. A D gene is named only where the DNA matches it firmly. Size is omitted from some rows. Given values are once, few, many or a class for expanded clones.

.,TRBJ2-3,TRBV4-3,.,16,CASSQDGRGGTDTQYF,TGCGCCAGCAGCCAAGATGGGCGGGGAGGCACAGATACGCAGTATTTT
.,TRBJ1-5,TRBV6-1,.,16,CVSSEMVQRLNQPQHF,TGTGTCAGCAGTGAAATGGTCCAACGCCTTAATCAGCCCCAGCATTTT
.,TRBJ1-6,TRBV5-1,TRBD1,13,CASSRTGDVPLHF,TGCGCCAGCAGCCGCACAGGGGATGTTCCCCTCCACTTT
.,TRBJ2-3,TRBV11-2,.,15,CASSFNTGGPDTQYF,TGTGCCAGCAGCTTTAATACGGGGGGCCCAGATACGCAGTATTTT
.,TRBJ1-2,TRBV18,.,13,CASSPLGGRGYTF,TGTGCCAGCTCACCTCTAGGGGGACGTGGCTACACCTTC
.,TRBJ1-3,TRBV18,TRBD1,14,CASSPPGQGGTIYF,TGTGCCAGCTCTCCTCCGGGACAGGGTGGAACCATATATTTT
.,TRBJ1-1,TRBV30,.,18,CAWSVGTPLLGMNTEAFF,TGTGCCTGGAGTGTCGGGACACCCTTGCTGGGGATGAACACTGAAGCTTTCTTT
.,TRBJ1-1,TRBV6-5,.,14,CASRPGEVNTEAFF,TGTGCCAGCCGCCCAGGAGAAGTTAACACTGAAGCTTTCTTT
few,TRBJ1-1,TRBV5-1,.,14,CASSFGGAVTEAFF,TGCGCCAGCAGCTTTGGGGGGGCGGTCACTGAAGCTTTCTTT
once,TRBJ2-3,TRBV7-2,TRBD1,16,CASSSPTRTGTDTQYF,TGTGCCAGCAGCTCCCCTACTCGGACAGGGACAGATACGCAGTATTTT
.,TRBJ2-3,TRBV6-5,TRBD2,13,CASSPAGADTQYF,TGTGCCAGCAGCCCCGCGGGGGCAGATACGCAGTATTTT
.,TRBJ1-1,TRBV10-3,TRBD1,15,CAISGTGGRNTEAFF,TGTGCCATCAGTGGGACAGGGGGCAGGAACACTGAAGCTTTCTTT
.,TRBJ1-4,TRBV6-1,.,12,CASSGGAEKLFF,TGTGCCAGCAGCGGAGGGGCGGAAAAACTGTTTTTT
.,TRBJ1-5,TRBV5-8,TRBD1,14,CASSSRQGHQPQHF,TGTGCCAGCAGCTCTCGACAGGGCCATCAGCCCCAGCATTTT
once,TRBJ2-1,TRBV29-1,.,13,CSVAGAKVNEQFF,TGCAGCGTTGCTGGGGCAAAGGTCAATGAGCAGTTCTTC
once,TRBJ2-5,TRBV11-2,.,17,CASSLRTGRGSRETQYF,TGTGCCAGCAGCCTCCGGACAGGGAGGGGATCCCGTGAGACCCAGTACTTC